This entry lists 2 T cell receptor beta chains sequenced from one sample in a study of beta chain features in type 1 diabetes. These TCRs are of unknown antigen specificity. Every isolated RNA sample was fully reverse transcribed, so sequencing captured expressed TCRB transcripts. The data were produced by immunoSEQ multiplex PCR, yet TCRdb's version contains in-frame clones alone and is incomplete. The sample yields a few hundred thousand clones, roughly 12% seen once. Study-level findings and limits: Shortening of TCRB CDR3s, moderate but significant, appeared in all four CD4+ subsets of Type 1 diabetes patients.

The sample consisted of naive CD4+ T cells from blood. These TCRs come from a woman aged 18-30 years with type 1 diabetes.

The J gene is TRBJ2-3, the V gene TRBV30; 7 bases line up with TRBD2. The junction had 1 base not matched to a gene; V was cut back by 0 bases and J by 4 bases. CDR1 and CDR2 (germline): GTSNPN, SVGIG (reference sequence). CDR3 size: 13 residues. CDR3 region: CAWSVRGADTQYF. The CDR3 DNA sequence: TGTGCCTGGAGTGTACGGGGGGCAGATACGCAGTATTTT.

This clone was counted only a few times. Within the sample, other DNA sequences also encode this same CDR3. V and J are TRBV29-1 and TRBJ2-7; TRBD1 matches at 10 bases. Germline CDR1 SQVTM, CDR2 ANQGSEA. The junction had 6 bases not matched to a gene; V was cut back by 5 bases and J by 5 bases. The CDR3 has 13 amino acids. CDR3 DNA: TGCAGCGTTCCCAGGACAGGGGGAAACGAGCAGTACTTC. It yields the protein CSVPRTGGNEQYF.